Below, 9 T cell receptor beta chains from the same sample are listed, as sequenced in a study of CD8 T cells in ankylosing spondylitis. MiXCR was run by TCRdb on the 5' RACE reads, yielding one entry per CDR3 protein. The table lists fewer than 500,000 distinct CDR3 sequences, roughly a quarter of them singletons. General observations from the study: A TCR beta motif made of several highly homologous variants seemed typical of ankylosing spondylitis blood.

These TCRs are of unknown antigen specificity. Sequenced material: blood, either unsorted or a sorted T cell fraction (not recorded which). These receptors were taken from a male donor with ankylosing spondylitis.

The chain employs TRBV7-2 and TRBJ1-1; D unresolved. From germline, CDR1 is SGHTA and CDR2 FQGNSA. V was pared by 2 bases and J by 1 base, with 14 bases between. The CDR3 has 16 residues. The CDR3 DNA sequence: TGTGCCAGCAGCTTATGGAAGGGCAGGACGAACACTGAAGCTTTCTTT. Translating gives CASSLWKGRTNTEAFF. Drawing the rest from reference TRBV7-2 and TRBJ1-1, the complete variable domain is GAGVSQSPSNKVTEKGKDVELRCDPISGHTALYWYRQSLGQGLEFLIYFQGNSAPDKSGLPSDRFSAERTGGSVSTLTIQRTQQEDSAVYLCASSLWKGRTNTEAFFGQGTRLTVV.

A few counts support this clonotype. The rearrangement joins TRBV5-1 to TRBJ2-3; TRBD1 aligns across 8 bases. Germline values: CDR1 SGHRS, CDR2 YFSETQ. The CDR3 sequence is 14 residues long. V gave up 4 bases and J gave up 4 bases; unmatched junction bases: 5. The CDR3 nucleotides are TGCGCCAGCAGCAAAGGACAGGGCCCAGATACGCAGTATTTT. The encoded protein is CASSKGQGPDTQYF.

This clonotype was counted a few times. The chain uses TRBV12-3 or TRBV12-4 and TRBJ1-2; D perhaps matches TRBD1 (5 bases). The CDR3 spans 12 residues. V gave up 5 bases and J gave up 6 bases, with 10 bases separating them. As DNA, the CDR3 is TGTGCCAGCAGTACTGGGGGAAATGGCTACACCTTC. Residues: CASSTGGNGYTF.

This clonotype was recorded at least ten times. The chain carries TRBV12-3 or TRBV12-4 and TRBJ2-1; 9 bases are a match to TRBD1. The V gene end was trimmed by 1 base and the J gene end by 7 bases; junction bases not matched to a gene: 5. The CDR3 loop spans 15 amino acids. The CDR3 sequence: CASSLGRQGGNEQFF. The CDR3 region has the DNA TGTGCCAGCAGTTTAGGAAGACAGGGGGGGAATGAGCAGTTCTTC.

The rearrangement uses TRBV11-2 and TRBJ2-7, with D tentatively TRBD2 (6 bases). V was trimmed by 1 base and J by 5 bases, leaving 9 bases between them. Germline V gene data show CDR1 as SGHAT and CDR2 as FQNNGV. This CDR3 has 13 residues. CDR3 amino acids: CASSLGRVHEQYF. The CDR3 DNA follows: TGTGCCAGCAGCTTAGGGAGGGTCCACGAGCAGTACTTC.

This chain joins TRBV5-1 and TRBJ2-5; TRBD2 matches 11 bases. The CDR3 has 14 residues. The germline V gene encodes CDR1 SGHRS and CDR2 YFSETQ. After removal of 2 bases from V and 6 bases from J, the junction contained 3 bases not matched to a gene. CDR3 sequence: CASSLPSGRKTQYF. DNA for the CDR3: TGCGCCAGCAGCTTACCTAGCGGGAGGAAGACCCAGTACTTC.

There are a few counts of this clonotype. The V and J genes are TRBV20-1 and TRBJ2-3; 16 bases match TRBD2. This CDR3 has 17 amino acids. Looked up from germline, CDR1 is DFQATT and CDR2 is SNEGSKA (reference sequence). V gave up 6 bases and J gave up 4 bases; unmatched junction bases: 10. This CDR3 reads CSAAGTSGRAQADTQYF. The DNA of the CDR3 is TGCAGTGCAGCCGGGACTAGCGGGAGGGCCCAGGCAGATACGCAGTATTTT.

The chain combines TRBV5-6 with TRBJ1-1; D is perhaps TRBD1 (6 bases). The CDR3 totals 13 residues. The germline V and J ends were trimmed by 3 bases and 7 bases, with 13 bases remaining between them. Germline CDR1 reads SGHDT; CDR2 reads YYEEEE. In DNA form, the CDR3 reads TGTGCCAGCAGCTGGTGGACAGTTGGTGAAGCTTTCTTT. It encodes CASSWWTVGEAFF. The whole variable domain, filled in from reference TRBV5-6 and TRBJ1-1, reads DAGVTQSPTHLIKTRGQQVTLRCSPKSGHDTVSWYQQALGQGPQFIFQYYEEEERQRGNFPDRFSGHQFPNYSSELNVNALLLGDSALYLCASSWWTVGEAFFGQGTRLTVV.

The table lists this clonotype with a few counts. The CDR3 coding sequence is TGCAGTGCTATAGACTCGCCATCCTACAATGAGCAGTTCTTC. It specifies CSAIDSPSYNEQFF. The J gene is TRBJ2-1, the V gene TRBV20-1; D gene uncertain. This CDR3 is built from 14 residues. Germline V gene sequence: CDR1 DFQATT, CDR2 SNEGSKA (reference sequence). V was shortened by 4 bases and J by 1 base, with 11 bases between the two germline ends.